This record concerns one T cell receptor (beta chain) sequence. The antigen remains unidentified. The germline gives CDR1 MNHNY, CDR2 SVGAGI (reference sequence). V lost 6 bases and J lost 0; bases outside the gene matches: 8. CDR3 length equals 16 residues. The record originates from a study of chemoradiotherapy in HPV16-positive cancers. Study-level points and caveats: Functional assays defining HPV-specific T cells used only two HPV16-positive patients.

The table came from immunoSEQ multiplex PCR; TCRdb's copy has only in-frame clones and leaves some out. The table shows 1,500 to 2,000 clones, with 82% occurring only once. The chain carries TRBV6-6 and TRBJ1-3; TRBD1 matches 7 bases. Source: tumor tissue, taken from a patient who underwent chemoradiotherapy. This TCR was recovered from a human donor with HPV-associated anogenital cancer. The DNA of the CDR3 is TGTGCCAGCAGAGACGGGACAGTTAGCTCTGGAAACACCATATATTTT. It codes for CASRDGTVSSGNTIYF.